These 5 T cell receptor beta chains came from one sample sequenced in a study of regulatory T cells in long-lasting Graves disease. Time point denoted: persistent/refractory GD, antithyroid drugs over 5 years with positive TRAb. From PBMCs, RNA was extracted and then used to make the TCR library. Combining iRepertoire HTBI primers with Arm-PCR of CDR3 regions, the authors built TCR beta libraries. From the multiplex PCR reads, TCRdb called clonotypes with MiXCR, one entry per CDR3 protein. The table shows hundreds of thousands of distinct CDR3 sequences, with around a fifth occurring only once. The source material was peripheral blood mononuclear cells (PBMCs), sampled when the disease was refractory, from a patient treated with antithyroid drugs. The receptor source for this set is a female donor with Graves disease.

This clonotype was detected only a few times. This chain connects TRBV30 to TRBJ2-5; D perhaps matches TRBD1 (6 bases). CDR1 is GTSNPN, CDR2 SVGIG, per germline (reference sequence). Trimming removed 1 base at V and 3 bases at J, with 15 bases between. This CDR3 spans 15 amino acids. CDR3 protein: CAWSETGYREETQYF. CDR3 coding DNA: TGTGCCTGGAGTGAAACAGGATACAGGGAAGAGACCCAGTACTTC.

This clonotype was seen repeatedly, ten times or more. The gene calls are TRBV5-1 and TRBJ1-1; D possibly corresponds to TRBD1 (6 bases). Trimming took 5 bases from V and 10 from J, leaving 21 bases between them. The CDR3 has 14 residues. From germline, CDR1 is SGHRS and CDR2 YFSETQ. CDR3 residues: CASSPQPLDSGAFF. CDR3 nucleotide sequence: TGCGCCAGCAGTCCTCAACCACTGGACAGCGGAGCTTTCTTT.

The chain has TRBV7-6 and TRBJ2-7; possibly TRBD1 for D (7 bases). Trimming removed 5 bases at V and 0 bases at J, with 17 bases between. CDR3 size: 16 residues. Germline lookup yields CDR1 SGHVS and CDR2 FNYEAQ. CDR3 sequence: CASSRSGQGGSYEQYF. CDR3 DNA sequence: TGTGCCAGCAGCCGATCGGGGCAGGGGGGCTCCTACGAGCAGTACTTC.

The CDR3 DNA is TGTGCCAGCAGTGTTCCTCTCGGAGGTAACGGGGAGCTGTTTTTT. Its protein is CASSVPLGGNGELFF. This chain joins TRBV12-3 or TRBV12-4 and TRBJ2-2; a weak D match, TRBD2 (5 bases). Trimming cost V 5 bases and J 7 bases, with 17 bases left between them. This CDR3 is built from 15 residues.

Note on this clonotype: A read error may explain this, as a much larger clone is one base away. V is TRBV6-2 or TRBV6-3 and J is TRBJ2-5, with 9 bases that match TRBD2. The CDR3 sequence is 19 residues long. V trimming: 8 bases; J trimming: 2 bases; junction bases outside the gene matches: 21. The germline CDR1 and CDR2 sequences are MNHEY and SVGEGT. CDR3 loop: CASGGVAGAIPREQETQYF. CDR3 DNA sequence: TGTGCCAGCGGCGGGGTAGCGGGAGCGATACCCCGAGAGCAAGAGACCCAGTACTTC.